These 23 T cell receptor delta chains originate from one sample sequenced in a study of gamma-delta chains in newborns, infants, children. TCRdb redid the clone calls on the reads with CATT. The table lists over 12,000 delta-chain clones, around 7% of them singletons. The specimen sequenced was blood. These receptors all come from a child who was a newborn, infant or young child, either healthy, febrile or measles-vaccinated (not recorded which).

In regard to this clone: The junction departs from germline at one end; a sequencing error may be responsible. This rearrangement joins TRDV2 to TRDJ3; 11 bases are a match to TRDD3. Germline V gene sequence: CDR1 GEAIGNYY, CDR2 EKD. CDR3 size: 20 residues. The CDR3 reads CACDTVGDTLSLRDTRQMFF. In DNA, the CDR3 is TGTGCCTGTGACACCGTGGGGGATACGCTTTCACTACGGGACACCCGCCAGATGTTTTTC.

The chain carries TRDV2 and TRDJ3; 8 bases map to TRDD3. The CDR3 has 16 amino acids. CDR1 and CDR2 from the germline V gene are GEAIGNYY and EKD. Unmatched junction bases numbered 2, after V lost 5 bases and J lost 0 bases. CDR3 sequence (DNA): TGTGCCTGTGGGGGGATAAGCTCCTGGGACACCCGACAGATGTTTTTC. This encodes CACGGISSWDTRQMFF.

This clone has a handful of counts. The CDR3 sequence: CACDTVLGDPLALTAQLFF. In nucleotides, the CDR3 is TGTGCCTGTGACACCGTACTGGGGGATCCGTTAGCTTTGACAGCACAACTCTTCTTT. This chain connects TRDV2 to TRDJ2, with 10 bases that match TRDD3. Germline loops: CDR1 GEAIGNYY, CDR2 EKD. This CDR3 has 19 amino acids. V lost 0 bases and J lost 0; bases outside the gene matches: 9.

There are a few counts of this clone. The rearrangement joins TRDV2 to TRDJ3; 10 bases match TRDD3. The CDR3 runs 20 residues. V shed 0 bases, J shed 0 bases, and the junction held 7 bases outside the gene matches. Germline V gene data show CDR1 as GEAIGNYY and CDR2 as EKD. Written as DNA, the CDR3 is TGTGCCTGTGACACCGTACTGGGGGATCCCGTCTCCTGGGACACCCGACAGATGTTTTTC. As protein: CACDTVLGDPVSWDTRQMFF.

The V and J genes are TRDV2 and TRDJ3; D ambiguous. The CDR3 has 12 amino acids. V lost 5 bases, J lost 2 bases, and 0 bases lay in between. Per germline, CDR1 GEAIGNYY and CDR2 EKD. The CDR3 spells CACAWDTRQMFF. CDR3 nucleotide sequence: TGTGCCTGTGCCTGGGACACCCGACAGATGTTTTTC.

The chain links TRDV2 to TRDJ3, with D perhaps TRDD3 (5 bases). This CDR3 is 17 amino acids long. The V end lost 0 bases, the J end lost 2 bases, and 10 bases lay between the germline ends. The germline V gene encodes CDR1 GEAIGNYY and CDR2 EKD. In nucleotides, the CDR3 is TGTGCCTGTGACACCGGATTGGGGACCTGGGACACCCGACAGATGTTTTTC. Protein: CACDTGLGTWDTRQMFF.

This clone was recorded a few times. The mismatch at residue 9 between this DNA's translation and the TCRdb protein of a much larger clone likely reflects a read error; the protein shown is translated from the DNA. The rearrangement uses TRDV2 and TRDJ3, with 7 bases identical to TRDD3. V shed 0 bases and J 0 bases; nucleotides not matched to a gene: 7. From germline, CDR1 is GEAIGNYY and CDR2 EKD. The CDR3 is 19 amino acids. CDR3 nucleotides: TGTGCCTGTGACACCGTACTGGGGTCCAGCTCCTGGGACACCCGACAGATGTTTTTC. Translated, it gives CACDTVLGSSSWDTRQMFF.

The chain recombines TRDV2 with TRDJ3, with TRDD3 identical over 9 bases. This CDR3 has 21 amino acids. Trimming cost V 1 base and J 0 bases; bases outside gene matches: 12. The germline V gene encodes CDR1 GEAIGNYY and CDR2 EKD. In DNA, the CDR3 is TGTGCCTGTGACACTATAGGGCTTACTGGGGGAATCTCCTGGGACACCCGACAGATGTTTTTC. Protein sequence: CACDTIGLTGGISWDTRQMFF.

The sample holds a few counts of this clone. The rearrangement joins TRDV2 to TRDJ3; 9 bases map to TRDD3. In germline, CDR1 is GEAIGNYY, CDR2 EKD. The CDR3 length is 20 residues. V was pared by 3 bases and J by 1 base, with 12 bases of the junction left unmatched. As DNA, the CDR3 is TGTGCCTGTGACCCTATTATATTCACTGGGGGATCCTGGGACACCCGACAGATGTTTTTC. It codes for CACDPIIFTGGSWDTRQMFF.

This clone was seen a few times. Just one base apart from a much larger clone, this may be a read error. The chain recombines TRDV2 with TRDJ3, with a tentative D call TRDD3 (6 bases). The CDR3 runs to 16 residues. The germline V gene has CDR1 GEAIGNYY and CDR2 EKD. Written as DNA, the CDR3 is TGTGCCTGTGACACCGTGGGGATCAGGGACACCCGACAGGTGTTTTTC. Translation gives CACDTVGIRDTRQVFF.

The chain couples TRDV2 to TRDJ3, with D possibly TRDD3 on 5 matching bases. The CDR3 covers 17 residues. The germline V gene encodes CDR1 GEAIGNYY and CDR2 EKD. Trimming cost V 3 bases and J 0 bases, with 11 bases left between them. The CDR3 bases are TGTGCCTGTGACGTACTGGTTAGCTCCTGGGACACCCGACAGATGTTTTTC. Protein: CACDVLVSSWDTRQMFF.

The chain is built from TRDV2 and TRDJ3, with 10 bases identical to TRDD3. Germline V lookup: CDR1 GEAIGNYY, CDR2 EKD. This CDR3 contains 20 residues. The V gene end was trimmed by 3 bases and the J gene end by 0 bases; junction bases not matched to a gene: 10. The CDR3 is CACDEVLGDSLSWDTRQMFF. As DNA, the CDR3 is TGTGCCTGTGACGAAGTACTGGGGGATTCTCTCTCCTGGGACACCCGACAGATGTTTTTC.

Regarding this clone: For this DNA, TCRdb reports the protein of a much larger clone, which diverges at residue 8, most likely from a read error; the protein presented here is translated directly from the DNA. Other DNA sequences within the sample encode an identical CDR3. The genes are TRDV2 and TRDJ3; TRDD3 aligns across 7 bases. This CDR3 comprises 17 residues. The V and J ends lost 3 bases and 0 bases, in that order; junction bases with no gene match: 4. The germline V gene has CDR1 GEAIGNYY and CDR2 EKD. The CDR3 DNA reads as TGTGCCTGTGACTACTGGGGAATCTCCTGGGACACCCGACAGATGTTTTTC. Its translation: CACDYWGISWDTRQMFF.

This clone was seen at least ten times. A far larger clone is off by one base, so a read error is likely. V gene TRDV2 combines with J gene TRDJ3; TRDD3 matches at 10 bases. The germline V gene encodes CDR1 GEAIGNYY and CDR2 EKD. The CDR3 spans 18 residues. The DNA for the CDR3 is TGTGCCTGTGGCACCGCTGGGGGATACTCCTGGGACACCCGACAGATGTTTTTC. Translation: CACGTAGGYSWDTRQMFF.

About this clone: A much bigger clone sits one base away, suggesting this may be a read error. The CDR3 region is CACDTYWGILSASSWDTRQMFF. In DNA, the CDR3 is TGTGCCTGTGACACTTACTGGGGGATACTTTCCGCTAGCTCCTGGGACACCCGACAGATGTTTTTC. This sequence joins TRDV2 and TRDJ3; 12 bases agree with TRDD3. The CDR3 runs 22 residues. Germline CDR1 GEAIGNYY, CDR2 EKD. V trimming: 1 base; J trimming: 0 bases; junction bases outside the gene matches: 12.

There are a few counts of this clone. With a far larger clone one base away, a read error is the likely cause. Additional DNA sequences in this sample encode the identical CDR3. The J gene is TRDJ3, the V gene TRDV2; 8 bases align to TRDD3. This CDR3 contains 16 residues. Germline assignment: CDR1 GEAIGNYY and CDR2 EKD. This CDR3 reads CACDTWGTWDTRQMFF. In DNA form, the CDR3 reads TGTGCCTGCGACACCTGGGGGACCTGGGACACCCGACAGATGTTTTTC.

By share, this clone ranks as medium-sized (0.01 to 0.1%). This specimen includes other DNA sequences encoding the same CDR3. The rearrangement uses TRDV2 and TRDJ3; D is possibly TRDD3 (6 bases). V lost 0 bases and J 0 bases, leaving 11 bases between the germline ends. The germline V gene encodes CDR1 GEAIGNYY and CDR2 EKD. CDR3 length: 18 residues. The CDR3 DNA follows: TGTGCCTGTGACACCGTTGGGGGGAGCTCCTGGGACACCCGACAGATGTTTTTC. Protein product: CACDTVGGSSWDTRQMFF.

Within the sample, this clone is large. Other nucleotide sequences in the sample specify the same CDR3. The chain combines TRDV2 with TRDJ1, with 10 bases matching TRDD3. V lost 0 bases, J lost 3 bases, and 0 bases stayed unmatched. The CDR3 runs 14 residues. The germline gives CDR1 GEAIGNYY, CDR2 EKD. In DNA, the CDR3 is TGTGCCTGTGACACCTGGGGGATACCCGATAAACTCATCTTT. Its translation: CACDTWGIPDKLIF.

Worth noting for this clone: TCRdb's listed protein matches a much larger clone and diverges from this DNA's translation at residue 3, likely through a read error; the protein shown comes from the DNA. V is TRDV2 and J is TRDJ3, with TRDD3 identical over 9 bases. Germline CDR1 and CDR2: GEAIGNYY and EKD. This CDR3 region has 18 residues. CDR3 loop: CARDILGESSWDTRQMFF. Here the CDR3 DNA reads TGTGCCCGTGACATACTGGGGGAAAGCTCCTGGGACACCCGACAGATGTTTTTC.

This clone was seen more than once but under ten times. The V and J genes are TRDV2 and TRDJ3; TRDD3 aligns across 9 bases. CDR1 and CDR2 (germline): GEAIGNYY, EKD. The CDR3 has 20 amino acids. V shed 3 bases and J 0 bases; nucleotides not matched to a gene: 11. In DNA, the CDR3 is TGTGCCTGTGACCCGATAGAGGGGATACGCAGCTCCTGGGACACCCGACAGATGTTTTTC. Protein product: CACDPIEGIRSSWDTRQMFF.

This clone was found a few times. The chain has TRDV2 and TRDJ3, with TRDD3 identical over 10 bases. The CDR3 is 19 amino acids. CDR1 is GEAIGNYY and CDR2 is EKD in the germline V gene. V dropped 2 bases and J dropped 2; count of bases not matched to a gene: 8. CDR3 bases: TGTGCCTGTGACATTGTACTGGGGGATCGGGCCTGGGACACCCGACAGATGTTTTTC. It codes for CACDIVLGDRAWDTRQMFF.

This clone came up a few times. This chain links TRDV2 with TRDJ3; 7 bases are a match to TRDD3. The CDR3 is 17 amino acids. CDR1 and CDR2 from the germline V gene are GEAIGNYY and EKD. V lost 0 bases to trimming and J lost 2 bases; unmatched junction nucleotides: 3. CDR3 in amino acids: CACDTWGKTWDTRQMFF. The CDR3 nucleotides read TGTGCCTGTGACACCTGGGGGAAAACCTGGGACACCCGACAGATGTTTTTC.

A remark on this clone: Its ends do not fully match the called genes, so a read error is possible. CDR3 nucleotide sequence: TGTGCCTGTGACACCGTCGGTGGGGGATACTCCTGGGACACCCGACAGATATTTTTC. This encodes CACDTVGGGYSWDTRQIFF. The rearrangement uses TRDV2 and TRDJ3; 10 bases map to TRDD3. The CDR3 covers 19 residues. Per the germline V gene, CDR1 is GEAIGNYY and CDR2 is EKD.